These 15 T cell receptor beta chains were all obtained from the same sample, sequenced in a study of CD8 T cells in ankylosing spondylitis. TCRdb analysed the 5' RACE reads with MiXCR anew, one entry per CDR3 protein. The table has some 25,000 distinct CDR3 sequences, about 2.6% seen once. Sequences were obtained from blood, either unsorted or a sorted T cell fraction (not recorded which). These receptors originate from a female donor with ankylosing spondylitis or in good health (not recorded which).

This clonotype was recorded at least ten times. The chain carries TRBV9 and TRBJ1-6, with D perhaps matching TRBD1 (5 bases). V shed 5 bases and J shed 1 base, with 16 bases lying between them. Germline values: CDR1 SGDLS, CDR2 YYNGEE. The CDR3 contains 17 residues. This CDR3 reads CASSDFSGRSYNSPLHF. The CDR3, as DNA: TGTGCCAGCAGTGATTTCTCAGGGAGGTCCTATAATTCACCCCTCCACTTT.

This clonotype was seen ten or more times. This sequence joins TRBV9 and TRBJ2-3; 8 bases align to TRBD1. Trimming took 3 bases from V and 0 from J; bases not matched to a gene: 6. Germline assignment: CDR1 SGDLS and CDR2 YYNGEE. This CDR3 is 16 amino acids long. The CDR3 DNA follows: TGTGCCAGCAGCGCCGACAGGGGTCAGAGCACAGATACGCAGTATTTT. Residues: CASSADRGQSTDTQYF.

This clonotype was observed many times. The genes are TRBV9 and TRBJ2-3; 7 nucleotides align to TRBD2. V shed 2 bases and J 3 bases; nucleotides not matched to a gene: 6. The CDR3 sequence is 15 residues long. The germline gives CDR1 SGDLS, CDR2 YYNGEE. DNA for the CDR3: TGTGCCAGCAGCGTTTCTTGGGGGGGAACAGATACGCAGTATTTT. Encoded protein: CASSVSWGGTDTQYF.

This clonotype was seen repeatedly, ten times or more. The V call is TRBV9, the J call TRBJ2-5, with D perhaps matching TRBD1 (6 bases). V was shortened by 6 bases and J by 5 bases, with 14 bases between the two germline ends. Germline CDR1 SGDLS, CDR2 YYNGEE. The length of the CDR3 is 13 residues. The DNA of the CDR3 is TGTGCCAGCACCAGGGACACGGGGGAGACCCAGTACTTC. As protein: CASTRDTGETQYF.

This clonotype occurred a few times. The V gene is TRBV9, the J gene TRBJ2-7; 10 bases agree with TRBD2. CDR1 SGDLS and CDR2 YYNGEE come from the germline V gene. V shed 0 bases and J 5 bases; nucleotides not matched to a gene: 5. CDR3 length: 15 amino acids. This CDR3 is CASSVGASGSHEQYF. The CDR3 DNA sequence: TGTGCCAGCAGCGTAGGTGCTAGCGGGAGCCACGAGCAGTACTTC.

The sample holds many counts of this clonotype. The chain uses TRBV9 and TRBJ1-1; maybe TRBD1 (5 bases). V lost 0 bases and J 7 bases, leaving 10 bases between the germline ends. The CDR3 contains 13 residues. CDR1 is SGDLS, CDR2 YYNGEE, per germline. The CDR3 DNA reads TGTGCCAGCAGCGTAGGGGGGACGGGTGAAGCTTTCTTT. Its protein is CASSVGGTGEAFF. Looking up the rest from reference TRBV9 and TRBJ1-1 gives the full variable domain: DSGVTQTPKHLITATGQRVTLRCSPRSGDLSVYWYQQSLDQGLQFLIQYYNGEERAKGNILERFSAQQFPDLHSELNLSSLELGDSALYFCASSVGGTGEAFFGQGTRLTVV.

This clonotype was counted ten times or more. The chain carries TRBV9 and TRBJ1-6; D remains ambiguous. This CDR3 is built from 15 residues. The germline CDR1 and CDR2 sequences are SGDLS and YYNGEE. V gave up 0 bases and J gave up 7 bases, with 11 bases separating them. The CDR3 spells CASSVGAPPNSPLHF. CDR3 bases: TGTGCCAGCAGCGTAGGGGCGCCTCCGAATTCACCCCTCCACTTT.

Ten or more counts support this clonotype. The CDR3 loop reads CASSVNTGELFF. The CDR3 DNA follows: TGTGCCAGCAGCGTGAACACCGGGGAGCTGTTTTTT. J is TRBJ2-2 and V is TRBV9; D uncertain. The CDR3 loop spans 12 amino acids. V was trimmed by 2 bases and J by 1 base, leaving 0 bases between them. Germline V gene data show CDR1 as SGDLS and CDR2 as YYNGEE.

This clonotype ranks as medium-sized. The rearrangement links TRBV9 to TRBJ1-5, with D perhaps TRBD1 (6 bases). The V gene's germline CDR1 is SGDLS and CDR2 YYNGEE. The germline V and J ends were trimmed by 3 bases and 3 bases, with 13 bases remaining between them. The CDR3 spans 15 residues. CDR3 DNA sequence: TGTGCCAGCAGCGAAGGGGGGGGTTCCAATCAGCCCCAGCATTTT. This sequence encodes CASSEGGGSNQPQHF.

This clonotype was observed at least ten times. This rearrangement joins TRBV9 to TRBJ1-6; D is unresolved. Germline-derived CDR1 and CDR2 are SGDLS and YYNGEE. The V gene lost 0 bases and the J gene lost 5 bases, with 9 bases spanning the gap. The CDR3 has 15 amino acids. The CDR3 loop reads CASSVARKDNSPLHF. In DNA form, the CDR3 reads TGTGCCAGCAGCGTAGCTCGTAAGGATAATTCACCCCTCCACTTT.

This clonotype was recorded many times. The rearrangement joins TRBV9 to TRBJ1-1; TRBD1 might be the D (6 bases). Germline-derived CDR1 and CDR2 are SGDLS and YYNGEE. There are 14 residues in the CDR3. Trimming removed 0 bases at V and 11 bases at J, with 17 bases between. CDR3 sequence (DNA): TGTGCCAGCAGCGTAGATGGGACACCCGAGGACGCTTTCTTT. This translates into CASSVDGTPEDAFF.

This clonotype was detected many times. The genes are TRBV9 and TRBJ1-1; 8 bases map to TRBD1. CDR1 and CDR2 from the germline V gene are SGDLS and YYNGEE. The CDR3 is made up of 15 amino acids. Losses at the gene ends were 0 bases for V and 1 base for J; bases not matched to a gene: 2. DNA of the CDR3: TGTGCCAGCAGCGTAGGAGGGACAGGGAACACTGAAGCTTTCTTT. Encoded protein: CASSVGGTGNTEAFF.

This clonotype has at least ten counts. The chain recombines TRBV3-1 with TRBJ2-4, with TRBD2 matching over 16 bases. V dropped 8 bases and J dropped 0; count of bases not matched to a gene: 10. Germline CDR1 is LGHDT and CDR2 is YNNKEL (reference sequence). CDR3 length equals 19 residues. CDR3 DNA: TGTGCCAGCGGACCGGGACTAGCGGGAGGGTCCCTAGCCAAAAACATTCAGTACTTC. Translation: CASGPGLAGGSLAKNIQYF.

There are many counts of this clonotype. CDR3 bases: TGTGCCAGCAGCGTAGGATGGTCGGGGAGCGGGTTCTACGAGCAGTACTTC. Its protein is CASSVGWSGSGFYEQYF. This rearrangement joins TRBV9 to TRBJ2-7; D is possibly TRBD2 (6 bases). CDR3 length equals 17 residues. Germline-derived CDR1 and CDR2 are SGDLS and YYNGEE. Trimming removed 0 bases at V and 3 bases at J, with 19 bases between.

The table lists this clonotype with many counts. The CDR3 region is CASSAQGTVNTGELFF. Written as DNA, the CDR3 is TGTGCCAGCAGCGCGCAAGGGACAGTGAACACCGGGGAGCTGTTTTTT. V gene TRBV9 combines with J gene TRBJ2-2; 7 bases are a match to TRBD1. Germline V gene lookup returns CDR1 SGDLS and CDR2 YYNGEE. J gave up 1 base and V 3 bases, and 6 bases lay outside the gene matches. The CDR3 sequence is 16 residues long. Together with reference TRBV9 and TRBJ2-2, the CDR3 gives the full variable domain: DSGVTQTPKHLITATGQRVTLRCSPRSGDLSVYWYQQSLDQGLQFLIQYYNGEERAKGNILERFSAQQFPDLHSELNLSSLELGDSALYFCASSAQGTVNTGELFFGEGSRLTVL.